One and the same sample provided the 17 T cell receptor beta chains below, sequenced in a study of cytomegalovirus exposure and HLA in healthy donors. The PCR ran on 60 Vbeta and 13 Jbeta primers. Method: immunoSEQ multiplex PCR; TCRdb's copy keeps in-frame clones and lacks some. The table has about 170,000 clones, around 75% seen once. The sample comprised PBMCs. Receptors originate from a male donor in good health and CMV-seronegative.

The J gene is TRBJ1-6, the V gene TRBV7-8; possible D gene TRBD1, 5 bases. The V end lost 5 bases, the J end lost 7 bases, and 15 bases lay between the germline ends. The CDR3 totals 15 residues. Germline V CDR1 and CDR2: SGHVS, FQNEAQ. The CDR3 sequence: CASSLGGGTNSPLHF. DNA for the CDR3: TGTGCCAGCAGCCTTGGGGGGGGAACGAATTCACCCCTCCACTTT.

This chain uses TRBV7-2 with TRBJ1-5; 7 nucleotides line up with TRBD1. V lost 6 bases, J lost 4 bases, and 3 bases stayed unmatched. This CDR3 has 13 residues. Germline V gene data show CDR1 as SGHTA and CDR2 as FQGNSA. CDR3 in DNA: TGTGCCAGCAGTTACAGGGGTAATCAGCCCCAGCATTTT. This encodes CASSYRGNQPQHF.

The J gene is TRBJ2-2, the V gene TRBV5-1, with D possibly matching TRBD2 (6 bases). CDR1 and CDR2 from the germline V gene are SGHRS and YFSETQ. V was trimmed by 4 bases and J by 3 bases, leaving 10 bases between them. CDR3 length: 14 amino acids. CDR3 sequence (DNA): TGCGCCAGCAGCGGCGGGGCGGACACCGGGGAGCTGTTTTTT. Encoded protein: CASSGGADTGELFF.

The chain uses TRBV2 and TRBJ1-2, with 7 bases lining up with TRBD1. V was pared by 5 bases and J by 7 bases, with 7 bases of the junction left unmatched. Looked up from germline, CDR1 is SNHLY and CDR2 is FYNNEI. The CDR3 has 13 amino acids. In nucleotides, the CDR3 is TGTGCCAGCAGTCCACAGGGGCTGATTGGCTACACCTTC. Translation gives CASSPQGLIGYTF.

As regards this clone: Other DNA sequences in this specimen translate into the identical CDR3. This chain uses TRBV6-6 with TRBJ2-7; D not resolved. The CDR3 totals 13 residues. V gave up 0 bases and J gave up 2 bases, with 5 bases separating them. Germline loops: CDR1 MNHNY, CDR2 SVGAGI (reference sequence). The CDR3 here is CASSYSGAYEQYF. CDR3 bases: TGTGCCAGCAGTTACTCCGGAGCCTACGAGCAGTACTTC.

This clone was counted only a few times. The chain employs TRBV20-1 and TRBJ1-6, with unresolved D. The V and J ends lost 6 bases and 13 bases respectively, with 13 bases between them. The CDR3 has 11 amino acids. Germline V lookup: CDR1 DFQATT, CDR2 SNEGSKA (reference sequence). The CDR3 region is CSAHIGGPLHF. DNA for the CDR3: TGCAGTGCCCACATAGGCGGGCCCCTCCACTTT.

The gene calls are TRBV4-2 and TRBJ2-5; unclear D gene. Germline V CDR1 and CDR2: LGHNA, YNFKEQ. The CDR3 length is 15 residues. V was cut by 0 bases and J by 2 bases, with 10 bases left in between. CDR3 loop: CASSQEHLEQETQYF. In DNA form, the CDR3 reads TGTGCCAGCAGCCAAGAGCATTTGGAGCAAGAGACCCAGTACTTC.

Here the CDR3 reads CASSPQGEGYTF. Here the CDR3 DNA reads TGCGCCAGCAGCCCCCAGGGTGAAGGCTACACCTTC. The chain carries TRBV4-1 and TRBJ1-2, with TRBD1 as a possible D gene (5 bases). Germline CDR1 reads MGHRA; CDR2 reads YSYEKL. Trimming took off 4 bases at V and 8 bases at J, with 11 bases between the two ends. CDR3 length: 12 residues.

This clone turned up a few times. V is TRBV6-5 and J is TRBJ2-2; D possibly corresponds to TRBD1 (6 bases). There are 15 residues in the CDR3. Germline V gene data show CDR1 as MNHEY and CDR2 as SVGAGI. Trimming removed 6 bases at V and 0 bases at J, with 11 bases between. CDR3 loop: CASRPRTANTGELFF. The CDR3, as DNA: TGTGCCAGCAGACCTCGGACAGCGAACACCGGGGAGCTGTTTTTT.

As regards this clone: The sample contains more than one DNA sequence encoding this CDR3. V usage is TRBV7-9 and J usage is TRBJ2-7; 7 nucleotides agree with TRBD1. The CDR3 consists of 15 residues. Germline trimming cut 4 bases from V and 1 base from J; bases unmatched to any gene: 7. Per germline, CDR1 SEHNR and CDR2 FQNEAQ (reference sequence). CDR3 in amino acids: CASSSRTGFSYEQYF. The CDR3 nucleotides read TGTGCCAGCAGCTCTAGGACAGGCTTTTCCTACGAGCAGTACTTC.

The J gene is TRBJ2-5, the V gene TRBV7-8; D gene ambiguous. The CDR3 has 15 residues. The ends were cut back, 4 bases at V and 2 bases at J, with 14 bases in the middle. Germline V gene data show CDR1 as SGHVS and CDR2 as FQNEAQ. The chain's CDR3 is CASSWRGRRQETQYF. The CDR3 nucleotides read TGTGCCAGCAGCTGGCGCGGCAGAAGACAAGAGACCCAGTACTTC.

The chain recombines TRBV7-8 with TRBJ1-2; weak D call: TRBD1 (6 bases). The CDR3 loop spans 13 amino acids. V was shortened by 5 bases and J by 4 bases, with 11 bases between the two germline ends. The germline CDR1 and CDR2 sequences are SGHVS and FQNEAQ. CDR3 nucleotides: TGTGCCAGCAGCGACAGGATTAGCTATGGCTACACCTTC. Protein product: CASSDRISYGYTF.

The rearrangement links TRBV6-5 to TRBJ1-1; D may be TRBD1 (5 bases). Trimming removed 4 bases at V and 4 bases at J, with 19 bases between. Germline V gives CDR1 MNHEY, CDR2 SVGAGI. The CDR3 runs to 16 residues. CDR3 nucleotide sequence: TGTGCCAGCAGTTCCTGGGAATCCGGGAGGGGCACTGAAGCTTTCTTT. Translated: CASSSWESGRGTEAFF.

The chain combines TRBV27 with TRBJ1-2; 10 nucleotides agree with TRBD1. The CDR3 is made up of 15 amino acids. Trimming removed 5 bases from V and 7 bases from J; junction bases left unmatched: 10. Germline-derived CDR1 and CDR2 are MNHEY and SMNVEV (reference sequence). The CDR3: CASSRISGQGLGYTF. CDR3 coding DNA: TGTGCCAGCAGTCGCATCTCGGGACAGGGGCTTGGCTACACCTTC.

This clone was counted once. The V gene is TRBV5-1, the J gene TRBJ1-1; perhaps TRBD1 as D (5 bases). CDR1 is SGHRS and CDR2 is YFSETQ in the germline V gene. The V gene lost 6 bases and the J gene lost 4 bases, with 16 bases spanning the gap. This CDR3 region has 14 residues. DNA of the CDR3: TGCGCCAGCAAACGGACTCCGGGGGGCACTGAAGCTTTCTTT. Residues: CASKRTPGGTEAFF. The full variable domain, rest sourced from reference TRBV5-1 and TRBJ1-1, is KAGVTQTPRYLIKTRGQQVTLSCSPISGHRSVSWYQQTPGQGLQFLFEYFSETQRNKGNFPGRFSGRQFSNSRSEMNVSTLELGDSALYLCASKRTPGGTEAFFGQGTRLTVV.

The rearrangement links TRBV7-2 to TRBJ2-2; D is undetermined. V was clipped by 3 bases and J by 1 base, with 6 bases between them. Germline V CDR1 and CDR2: SGHTA, FQGNSA. The CDR3 runs 14 residues. The CDR3 DNA follows: TGTGCCAGCAGCTTGGGCAGGAACACCGGGGAGCTGTTTTTT. Its protein is CASSLGRNTGELFF.

J is TRBJ1-5 and V is TRBV6-5, with 8 bases aligning to TRBD1. The V and J ends lost 6 bases and 1 base, in that order; junction bases with no gene match: 5. Germline values: CDR1 MNHEY, CDR2 SVGAGI. The CDR3 runs 15 residues. The CDR3 spells CASRLDRVSNQPQHF. CDR3 DNA sequence: TGTGCCAGCAGACTGGACAGGGTCAGCAATCAGCCCCAGCATTTT.